This T cell receptor (beta chain) was captured by sequencing in a study of blood T cell repertoires in COVID-19. The overall study: There were acute and convalescent COVID-19 samples, and they came from the United States, Italy and Spain. Sample material is recorded as cDNA or gDNA derived from T cells, B-cell-depleted T cells, or PBMCs.

The CDR3 contains 16 residues. Trimming cost V 4 bases and J 0 bases; bases outside gene matches: 7. CDR1 SGHRS and CDR2 YFSETQ come from the germline V gene. Under the authors' procedure: Nucleated cell counts were estimated from reference gene primer amplification. Clones were read by immunoSEQ multiplex PCR, and TCRdb kept only the in-frame ones, dropping some. Clone size and the V and J calls come from that table; the DNA yielded D and trimming. The sample lists 70,000 to 95,000 clones, roughly 80% occurring once. This clone was seen only a few times. This clonotype originated in a woman in her sixties or seventies with acute or convalescent COVID-19. The sequenced sample consisted of peripheral blood. The chain carries TRBV5-1 and TRBJ2-1; 7 positions match TRBD2. The CDR3 DNA is TGCGCCAGCAGCATCTCGGGGGGTTACTCCTACAATGAGCAGTTCTTC. It encodes CASSISGGYSYNEQFF.